These 21 T cell receptor beta chains came from one sample sequenced in a study of T cells in Graves' hyperthyroidism and ophthalmopathy. Researchers amplified the TCR beta CDR3 regions from RNA transcripts. The HTBI set primed first-round TCR CDR3 RT-PCR. MiXCR, run by TCRdb on the multiplex PCR reads, gives a single entry per CDR3 protein. Counted here are about 610,000 distinct CDR3 sequences, 46% occurring once; the ten biggest clones make up about 8.3%. Sequenced sample: peripheral blood or thyroid tissue (not recorded which). The receptors come from a woman under 30 with Graves' hyperthyroidism.

This clonotype was seen ten or more times. This chain links TRBV19 with TRBJ2-2; D perhaps matches TRBD2 (5 bases). Germline lookup yields CDR1 LNHDA and CDR2 SQIVND (reference sequence). V was shortened by 9 bases and J by 2 bases, with 10 bases between the two germline ends. The CDR3 length is 13 residues. Written as DNA, the CDR3 is TGTGCCAGCACCGGGGTAAACACCGGGGAGCTGTTTTTT. As protein: CASTGVNTGELFF.

This clonotype was seen ten or more times. This chain connects TRBV6-2 or TRBV6-3 to TRBJ2-7, with 8 positions matching TRBD1. This CDR3 has 14 amino acids. J was trimmed by 2 bases and V by 4 bases; bases with no gene match: 4. Germline V gene sequence: CDR1 MNHEY, CDR2 SVGEGT. CDR3 region: CASSLPTGAYEQYF. CDR3 DNA sequence: TGTGCCAGCAGTTTGCCGACAGGGGCCTACGAGCAGTACTTC.

This clonotype occurred many times. The chain links TRBV7-3 to TRBJ1-2; D gene ambiguous. The V end was cut by 2 bases, the J end by 7 bases, with 11 bases between. There are 13 residues in the CDR3. CDR1 SGHTA and CDR2 FQGTGA come from the germline V gene. CDR3 residues: CASSLGGISGYTF. For the CDR3, the DNA is TGTGCCAGCAGCTTAGGAGGGATCAGTGGCTACACCTTC.

This clonotype was detected many times. The J gene is TRBJ1-5, the V gene TRBV6-6; no clear D gene. CDR1 and CDR2 (germline): MNHNY, SVGAGI (reference sequence). This CDR3 is 15 amino acids long. The V end was cut by 0 bases, the J end by 1 base, with 7 bases between. CDR3 sequence reads: CASSYSVRSNQPQHF. The CDR3 nucleotides read TGTGCCAGCAGTTACTCGGTGAGGAGCAATCAGCCCCAGCATTTT.

This clonotype was seen only once. The chain uses TRBV11-1 and TRBJ2-7; TRBD2 matches at 7 bases. CDR3 length: 15 residues. Unmatched junction bases numbered 14, after V lost 5 bases and J lost 7 bases. Germline V gene sequence: CDR1 SGHAT, CDR2 FQDESV (reference sequence). This CDR3 reads CASSKLATSYNEQYF. The CDR3, as DNA: TGTGCCAGCAGCAAACTAGCGACCTCCTACAATGAGCAGTACTTC.

The V and J genes are TRBV6-4 and TRBJ2-5; the match to TRBD2 covers 10 bases. V lost 4 bases to trimming and J lost 7 bases; unmatched junction nucleotides: 0. CDR3 length: 12 residues. The germline CDR1 and CDR2 sequences are MRHNA and SNTAGT. The CDR3 loop reads CASSGTSGTQYF. The CDR3 nucleotides read TGTGCCAGCAGTGGGACTAGCGGGACCCAGTACTTC.

The chain carries TRBV6-1 and TRBJ2-7; no clear D. V was shortened by 1 base and J by 9 bases, with 7 bases between the two germline ends. Germline assignment: CDR1 MNHNS and CDR2 SASEGT. The CDR3 spans 11 residues. The CDR3 nucleotides read TGTGCCAGCAGTGAAGGTTGGGGGCAGTACTTC. It is translated as CASSEGWGQYF.

The count of this clonotype is one. The chain links TRBV10-2 to TRBJ2-2, with 7 positions matching TRBD2. J was trimmed by 5 bases and V by 8 bases; bases with no gene match: 8. This CDR3 region has 14 residues. Germline lookup yields CDR1 WSHSY and CDR2 SAAADI. The CDR3, as DNA: TGCGCCAGCGGACGGGAGGCGGGGACCGGGGAGCTGTTTTTT. It is translated as CASGREAGTGELFF.

The J gene is TRBJ2-5, the V gene TRBV24-1; TRBD1 aligns across 7 bases. The CDR3 runs 12 residues. Germline V lookup: CDR1 KGHDR, CDR2 SFDVKD. For the CDR3, the DNA is TGTGCTAGACCAGACAGGGAAGAGACCCAGTACTTC. This translates into CARPDREETQYF.

J is TRBJ1-4 and V is TRBV7-9; D is undetermined. Germline V gives CDR1 SEHNR, CDR2 FQNEAQ (reference sequence). The CDR3 has 15 residues. Trimming shortened V by 4 bases and J by 11 bases, and 20 bases separated the two germline ends. The CDR3 here is CASSSPGAGMVKLFF. The CDR3 DNA sequence: TGTGCCAGCAGCTCCCCGGGAGCCGGGATGGTCAAACTGTTTTTT.

The V and J genes are TRBV7-2 and TRBJ2-7; 14 nucleotides agree with TRBD2. Germline CDR1 SGHTA, CDR2 FQGNSA. The CDR3 spans 17 residues. The J segment lost 4 bases and the V segment lost 5 bases, leaving 10 bases of the junction unmatched. For the CDR3, the DNA is TGTGCCAGCAGCCTCGGACTAGCGGGAGGCGAGCAGTACGAGCAGTACTTC. It yields the protein CASSLGLAGGEQYEQYF.

This clonotype has ten or more counts. The gene calls are TRBV29-1 and TRBJ2-7, with unresolved D. Germline CDR1 is SQVTM and CDR2 is ANQGSEA. This CDR3 is built from 13 residues. Trimming removed 4 bases at V and 1 base at J, with 11 bases between. The CDR3 spells CSVVRQFSYEQYF. Here the CDR3 DNA reads TGCAGCGTTGTGCGTCAGTTTTCCTACGAGCAGTACTTC.

This clonotype was detected only a few times. The rearrangement joins TRBV4-1 to TRBJ1-6; weak D call: TRBD1 (5 bases). CDR3 length: 16 amino acids. V lost 4 bases and J 2 bases, leaving 12 bases between the germline ends. Germline assignment: CDR1 MGHRA and CDR2 YSYEKL. The CDR3 sequence: CASSLEQGAYNSPLHF. CDR3 coding DNA: TGCGCCAGCAGCCTCGAGCAGGGCGCCTATAATTCACCCCTCCACTTT.

In regard to this clonotype: No DNA is shown, since the ends of the CDR3 on it are uncertain; the CDR3 is the one TCRdb lists. The genes are TRBV7-9 and TRBJ1-4; the DNA was not compared with TRBD1, the D call given in the table. From its first to its last residue, the CDR3 has 13 amino acids. CDR1 is SEHNR and CDR2 is FQNEAQ in the germline V gene (reference sequence). CDR3 residues: CASSLDGTKNCFF.

As regards this clonotype: This sequence may be a read error, since a much larger clone differs from it by one base. The chain uses TRBV10-3 and TRBJ2-2, with TRBD1 matching 7 bases. The germline V gene encodes CDR1 ENHRY and CDR2 SYGVKD. The length of the CDR3 is 17 residues. CDR3 coding DNA: TGTGCCATCGGTGAGTCGGACAGGTCCCTAAAGACCGGGGAGCTGTTTTTT. Translating gives CAIGESDRSLKTGELFF.

The chain links TRBV27 to TRBJ2-2, with D tentatively TRBD1 or TRBD2 (6 bases each). Per germline, CDR1 MNHEY and CDR2 SMNVEV (reference sequence). There are 14 residues in the CDR3. V was clipped by 3 bases and J by 7 bases, with 12 bases between them. The CDR3 reads CASSLGGWNGELFF. For the CDR3, the DNA is TGTGCCAGCAGTTTGGGGGGCTGGAACGGGGAGCTGTTTTTT.

The V gene is TRBV29-1, the J gene TRBJ2-7; TRBD1 matches 9 bases. With V trimmed by 4 bases and J by 3 bases, 4 bases remained unmatched. The germline V gene has CDR1 SQVTM and CDR2 ANQGSEA. CDR3 length: 13 amino acids. The CDR3 sequence is CSVVQGAIYEQYF. CDR3 nucleotide sequence: TGCAGCGTTGTACAGGGGGCAATCTACGAGCAGTACTTC.

The chain links TRBV9 to TRBJ1-1; 8 bases agree with TRBD1. This CDR3 has 15 residues. The junction had 5 bases not matched to a gene; V was cut back by 3 bases and J by 1 base. Germline lookup yields CDR1 SGDLS and CDR2 YYNGEE. CDR3 protein: CASSAGGRWNTEAFF. CDR3 DNA sequence: TGTGCCAGCAGCGCAGGGGGCAGGTGGAACACTGAAGCTTTCTTT.

This chain connects TRBV29-1 to TRBJ1-5; TRBD1 agrees at 9 bases. The trim removed 4 bases at V and 3 bases at J, leaving 7 bases unmatched. The CDR3 extends over 15 amino acids. Germline loops: CDR1 SQVTM, CDR2 ANQGSEA. The CDR3 sequence is CSVAVRTGVNQPQHF. CDR3 bases: TGCAGCGTTGCCGTCCGGACAGGGGTCAATCAGCCCCAGCATTTT.

Comment on this clonotype: As the CDR3 is not closed by the conserved phenylalanine or tryptophan, this likely results from a read error. Because the CDR3's place on the DNA is in doubt, the DNA is left out and the CDR3 is given as listed by TCRdb. The gene calls are TRBV20-1 and TRBJ1-4. The CDR3 length is 9 residues, termini included. The V gene's germline CDR1 is DFQATT and CDR2 SNEGSKA (reference sequence). The CDR3 loop is CSKTSGRAR.

The chain carries TRBV27 and TRBJ1-1; D uncertain. The germline V gene has CDR1 MNHEY and CDR2 SMNVEV (reference sequence). The V end lost 1 base, the J end lost 1 base, and 13 bases lay between the germline ends. The CDR3 totals 16 residues. CDR3 sequence (DNA): TGTGCCAGCAGTTTATTGGGTGGCAGGCAGAACACTGAAGCTTTCTTT. This codes for CASSLLGGRQNTEAFF.